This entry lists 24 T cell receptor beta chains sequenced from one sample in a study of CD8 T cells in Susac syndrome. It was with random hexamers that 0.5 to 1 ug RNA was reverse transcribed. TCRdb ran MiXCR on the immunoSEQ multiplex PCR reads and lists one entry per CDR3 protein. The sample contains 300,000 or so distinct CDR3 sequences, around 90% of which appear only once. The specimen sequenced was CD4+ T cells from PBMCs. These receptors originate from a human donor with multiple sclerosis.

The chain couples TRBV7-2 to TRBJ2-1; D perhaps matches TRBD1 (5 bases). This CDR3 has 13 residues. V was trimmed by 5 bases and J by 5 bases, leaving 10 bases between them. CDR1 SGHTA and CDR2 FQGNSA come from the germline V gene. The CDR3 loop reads CASSIGVNNEQFF. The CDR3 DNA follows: TGTGCCAGCAGCATAGGGGTCAACAATGAGCAGTTCTTC.

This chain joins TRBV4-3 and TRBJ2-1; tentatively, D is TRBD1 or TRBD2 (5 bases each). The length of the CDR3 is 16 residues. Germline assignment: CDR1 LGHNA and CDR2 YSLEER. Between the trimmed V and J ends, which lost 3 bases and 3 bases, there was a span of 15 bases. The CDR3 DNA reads TGCGCCAGCAGCCAGGAATCCGGGGCCTACTACAATGAGCAGTTCTTC. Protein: CASSQESGAYYNEQFF.

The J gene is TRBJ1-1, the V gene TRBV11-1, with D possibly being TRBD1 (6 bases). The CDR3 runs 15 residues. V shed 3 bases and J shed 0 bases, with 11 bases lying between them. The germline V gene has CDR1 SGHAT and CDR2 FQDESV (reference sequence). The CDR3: CASSLTRGMNTEAFF. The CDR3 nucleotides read TGTGCCAGCAGCTTGACCAGGGGAATGAACACTGAAGCTTTCTTT.

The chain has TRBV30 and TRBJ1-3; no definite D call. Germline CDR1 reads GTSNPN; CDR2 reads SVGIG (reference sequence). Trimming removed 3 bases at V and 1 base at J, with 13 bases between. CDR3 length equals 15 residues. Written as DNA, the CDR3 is TGTGCCTGGAGCCATCGCCTTGGGTCTGGAAACACCATATATTTT. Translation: CAWSHRLGSGNTIYF. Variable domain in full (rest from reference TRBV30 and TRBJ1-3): SQTIHQWPATLVQPVGSPLSLECTVEGTSNPNLYWYRQAAGRGLQLLFYSVGIGQISSEVPQNLSASRPQDRQFILSSKKLLLSDSGFYLCAWSHRLGSGNTIYFGEGSWLTVV.

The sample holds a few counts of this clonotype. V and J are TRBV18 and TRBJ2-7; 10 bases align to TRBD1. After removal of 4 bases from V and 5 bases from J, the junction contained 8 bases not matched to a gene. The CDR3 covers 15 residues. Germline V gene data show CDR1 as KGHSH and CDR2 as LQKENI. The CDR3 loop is CASSLTGTGADEQYF. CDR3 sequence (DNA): TGTGCCAGCTCACTGACCGGGACAGGGGCTGACGAGCAGTACTTC. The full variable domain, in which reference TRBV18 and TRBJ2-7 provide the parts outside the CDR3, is NAGVMQNPRHLVRRRGQEARLRCSPMKGHSHVYWYRQLPEEGLKFMVYLQKENIIDESGMPKERFSAEFPKEGPSILRIQQVVRGDSAAYFCASSLTGTGADEQYFGPGTRLTVT.

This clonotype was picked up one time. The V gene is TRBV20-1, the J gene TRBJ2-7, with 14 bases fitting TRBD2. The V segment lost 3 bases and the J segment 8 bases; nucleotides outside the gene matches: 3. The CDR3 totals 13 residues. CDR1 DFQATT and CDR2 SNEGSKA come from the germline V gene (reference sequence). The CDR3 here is CSARGTSGGKQYF. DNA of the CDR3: TGCAGTGCTAGGGGGACTAGCGGGGGCAAGCAGTACTTC.

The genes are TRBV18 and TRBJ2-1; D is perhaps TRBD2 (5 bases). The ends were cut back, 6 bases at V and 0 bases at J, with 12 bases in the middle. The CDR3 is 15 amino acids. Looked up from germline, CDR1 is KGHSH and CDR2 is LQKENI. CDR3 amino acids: CASSPLRDSYNEQFF. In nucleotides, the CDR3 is TGTGCCAGCTCCCCTCTCCGGGACTCCTACAATGAGCAGTTCTTC.

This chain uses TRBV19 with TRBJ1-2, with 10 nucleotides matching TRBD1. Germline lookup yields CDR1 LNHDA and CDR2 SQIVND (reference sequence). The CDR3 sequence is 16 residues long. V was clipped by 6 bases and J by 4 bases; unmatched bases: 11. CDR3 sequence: CASRPRGDRGLYGYTF. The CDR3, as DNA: TGTGCCAGTAGACCCCGGGGGGACAGGGGACTCTATGGCTACACCTTC.

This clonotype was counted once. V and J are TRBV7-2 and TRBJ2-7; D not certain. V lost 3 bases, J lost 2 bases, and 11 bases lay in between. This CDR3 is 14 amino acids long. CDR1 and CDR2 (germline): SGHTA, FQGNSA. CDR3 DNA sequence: TGTGCCAGCAGCTTCCATAAACCACCCTACGAGCAGTACTTC. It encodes CASSFHKPPYEQYF.

The CDR3 region has the DNA TGTGCCAGCACATTGAGGCAAAGGCAAGAAAAACTGTTTTTT. This sequence encodes CASTLRQRQEKLFF. The V gene is TRBV7-3, the J gene TRBJ1-4; D gene uncertain. This CDR3 has 14 residues. Germline CDR1 reads SGHTA; CDR2 reads FQGTGA. V lost 7 bases to trimming and J lost 8 bases, with 17 bases between them.

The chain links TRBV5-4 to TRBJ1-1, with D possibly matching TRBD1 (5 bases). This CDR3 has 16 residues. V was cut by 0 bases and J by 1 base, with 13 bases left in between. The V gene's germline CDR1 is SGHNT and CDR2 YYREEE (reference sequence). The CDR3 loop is CASSLGRGNENTEAFF. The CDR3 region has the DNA TGTGCCAGCAGCTTGGGGCGGGGGAACGAGAACACTGAAGCTTTCTTT.

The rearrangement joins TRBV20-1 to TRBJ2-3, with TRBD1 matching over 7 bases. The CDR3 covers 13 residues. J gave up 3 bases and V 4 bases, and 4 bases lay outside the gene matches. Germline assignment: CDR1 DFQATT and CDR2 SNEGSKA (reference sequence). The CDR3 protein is CSATQGRTDTQYF. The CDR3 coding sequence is TGCAGTGCTACACAGGGGCGGACAGATACGCAGTATTTT.

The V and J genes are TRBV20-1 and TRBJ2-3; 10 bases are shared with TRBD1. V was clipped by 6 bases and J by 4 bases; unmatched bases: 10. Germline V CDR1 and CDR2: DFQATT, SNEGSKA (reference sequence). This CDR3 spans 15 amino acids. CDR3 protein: CSAQSGQGFSDTQYF. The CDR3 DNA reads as TGCAGTGCCCAATCGGGACAGGGGTTTTCAGATACGCAGTATTTT.

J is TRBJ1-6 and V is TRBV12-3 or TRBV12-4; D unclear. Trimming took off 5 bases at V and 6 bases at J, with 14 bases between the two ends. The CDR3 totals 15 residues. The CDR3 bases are TGTGCCAGCAGTCCCGCCGGGCTCAGTAATTCACCCCTCCACTTT. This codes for CASSPAGLSNSPLHF.

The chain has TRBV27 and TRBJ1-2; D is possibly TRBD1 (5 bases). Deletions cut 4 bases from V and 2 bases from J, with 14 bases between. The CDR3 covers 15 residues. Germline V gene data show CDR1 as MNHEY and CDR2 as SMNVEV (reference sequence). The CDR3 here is CASSSVSDTNYGYTF. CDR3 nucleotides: TGTGCCAGCAGTTCTGTCTCGGACACCAACTATGGCTACACCTTC.

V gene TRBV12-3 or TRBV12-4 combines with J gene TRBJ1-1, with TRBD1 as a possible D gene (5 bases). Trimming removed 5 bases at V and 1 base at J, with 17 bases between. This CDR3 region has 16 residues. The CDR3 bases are TGTGCCAGCAGTCATGAATTGGGGGTAGGGAACACTGAAGCTTTCTTT. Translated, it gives CASSHELGVGNTEAFF.

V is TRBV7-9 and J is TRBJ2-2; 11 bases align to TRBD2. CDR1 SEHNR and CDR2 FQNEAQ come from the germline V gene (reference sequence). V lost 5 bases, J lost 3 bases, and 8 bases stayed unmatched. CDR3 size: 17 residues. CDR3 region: CASSRARTSGHTGELFF. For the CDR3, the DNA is TGTGCCAGCAGCCGAGCTCGGACTAGCGGGCACACCGGGGAGCTGTTTTTT.

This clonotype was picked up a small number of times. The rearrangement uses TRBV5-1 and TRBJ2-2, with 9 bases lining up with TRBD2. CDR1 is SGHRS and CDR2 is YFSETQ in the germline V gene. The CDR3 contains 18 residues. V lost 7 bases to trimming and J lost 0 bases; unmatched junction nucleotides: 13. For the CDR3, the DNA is TGCGCCAGCCGGGCCCGCCTAGCGGGACCCTCGAACACCGGGGAGCTGTTTTTT. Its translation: CASRARLAGPSNTGELFF.

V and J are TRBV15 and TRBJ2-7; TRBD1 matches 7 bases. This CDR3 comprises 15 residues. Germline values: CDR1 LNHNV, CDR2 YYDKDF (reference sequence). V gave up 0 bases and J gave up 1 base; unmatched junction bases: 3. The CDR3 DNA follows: TGTGCCACCAGCAGAGATCGGGGACAGTCCTACGAGCAGTACTTC. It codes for CATSRDRGQSYEQYF.

The CDR3 sequence is CASSPRTGGGETQYF. The CDR3, as DNA: TGTGCCAGCAGCCCCCGGACAGGGGGGGGAGAGACCCAGTACTTC. V gene TRBV9 combines with J gene TRBJ2-5; 10 positions match TRBD1. Trimming cost V 4 bases and J 4 bases; bases outside gene matches: 7. The CDR3 is 15 amino acids. Per germline, CDR1 SGDLS and CDR2 YYNGEE.

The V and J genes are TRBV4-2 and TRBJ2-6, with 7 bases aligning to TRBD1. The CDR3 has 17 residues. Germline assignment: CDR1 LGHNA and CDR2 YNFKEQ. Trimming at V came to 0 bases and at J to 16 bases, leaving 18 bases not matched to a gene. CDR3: CASSQDRGQGEVQPLTF. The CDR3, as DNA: TGTGCCAGCAGCCAAGATAGAGGTCAGGGGGAAGTCCAGCCACTGACTTTC.

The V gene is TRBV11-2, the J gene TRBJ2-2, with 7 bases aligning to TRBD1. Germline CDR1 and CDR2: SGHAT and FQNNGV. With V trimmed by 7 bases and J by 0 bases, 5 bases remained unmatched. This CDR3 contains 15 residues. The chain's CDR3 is CASNKGTANTGELFF. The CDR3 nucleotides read TGTGCCAGCAACAAAGGGACAGCGAACACCGGGGAGCTGTTTTTT.

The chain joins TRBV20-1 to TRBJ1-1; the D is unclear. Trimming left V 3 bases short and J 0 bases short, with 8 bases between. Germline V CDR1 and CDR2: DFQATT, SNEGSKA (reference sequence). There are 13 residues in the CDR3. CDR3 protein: CSARPTMNTEAFF. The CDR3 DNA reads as TGCAGTGCTAGGCCTACAATGAACACTGAAGCTTTCTTT.

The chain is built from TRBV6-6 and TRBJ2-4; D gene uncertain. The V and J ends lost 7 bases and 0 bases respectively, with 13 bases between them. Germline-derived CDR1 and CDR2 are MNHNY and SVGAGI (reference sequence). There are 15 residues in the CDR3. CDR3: CASTFGWGAKNIQYF. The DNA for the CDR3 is TGTGCCAGCACCTTCGGCTGGGGAGCCAAAAACATTCAGTACTTC.